Listed below are T cell receptor beta chains from one sample, sequenced in a study of identical twins. From the 5' RACE reads, TCRdb called clonotypes with MiXCR, one entry per CDR3 protein. The sample has 200,000 to 300,000 distinct CDR3 sequences, around 7.6% seen once. This sample was shared with a second study, whose subject was yellow fever vaccine responses in identical twins.

The source material was CD8+ T cells sorted from blood. The receptor set was obtained from a young woman in good health. Each CDR3 is given with its conserved first and last residue. A D gene is named only where the DNA matches it firmly. Rows may omit the clone size; those that give it use once, few, many or a size class.

abundance	v_gene	j_gene	d_gene	CDR3aa	CDR3nt
few	TRBV12-3/TRBV12-4	TRBJ2-2	NA	CASSLGTGELF	TGTGCCAGCAGTTTGGGCACCGGGGAGCTGTTT
NA	TRBV12-3/TRBV12-4	TRBJ2-3	NA	CASSLGLSGATDTQYF	TGTGCCAGCAGTTTAGGGTTGTCGGGGGCAACAGATACGCAGTATTTT
NA	TRBV21-1	TRBJ1-1	NA	CASRPTGDGTGGAEAFF	TGTGCCAGCAGGCCTACTGGGGACGGCACAGGGGGTGCTGAAGCTTTCTTT
NA	TRBV25-1	TRBJ2-5	TRBD1	CASPTGGEGTQYF	TGTGCCAGCCCCACAGGGGGCGAGGGGACCCAGTACTTC
NA	TRBV2	TRBJ2-1	NA	CASSPRLYNEQFF	TGTGCCAGCAGTCCTCGGCTTTACAATGAGCAGTTCTTC
NA	TRBV24-1	TRBJ2-3	NA	CATSDLEGDTQYF	TGTGCCACCAGTGATTTGGAGGGGGATACGCAGTATTTT
NA	TRBV13	TRBJ2-1	NA	CASSLRGPTDEQFF	TGTGCCAGCAGCTTACGGGGCCCTACAGATGAGCAGTTCTTC
many	TRBV27	TRBJ1-4	TRBD1	CASSPNRGLNEKLFF	TGTGCCAGCAGCCCCAATAGGGGGCTTAATGAAAAACTGTTTTTT
few	TRBV12-3/TRBV12-4	TRBJ2-2	NA	CASSLRSYTGELFF	TGTGCCAGCAGTTTACGGAGCTACACCGGGGAGCTGTTTTTT
few	TRBV4-1	TRBJ2-7	NA	CASSLGSLDKGEQYF	TGCGCCAGCAGCCTCGGTAGCCTAGACAAGGGCGAGCAGTACTTC